Shown below are 20 T cell receptor beta chains from a single sample sequenced in a study of T cells in women clearing cervical HPV infection. The method was immunoSEQ multiplex PCR; TCRdb's version includes in-frame clones alone and lacks a portion of them. Recorded for this sample: 25,000 to 30,000 clones. The sample consisted of blood buffy coat. These receptors originate from a woman between 18 and 70 years old with a cervical HPV16 infection that either progressed to CIN3+ or cleared (not recorded which).

Turning to this clone: A junction boundary mismatches the germline segment, possibly from a read error. The read stops 3 residues short of the end of the CDR3; the missing end is completed from the germline J gene. The gene calls are TRBV4-2 and TRBJ2-3, with 9 bases that match TRBD2. This CDR3 is 17 amino acids long. From germline, CDR1 is LGHNA and CDR2 YNFKEQ. The sequenced CDR3 bases are TGCGCCAGCAGCCAAGATCGTCGGGCTAGCGGGGCAGATACG. Amino acids: CASSQDRRASGADT. The CDR3 reads in full as CASSQDRRASGADTQYF.

As for this clone: The read terminates 3 residues before the CDR3 end, so the remaining end is supplied by the germline J gene. The rearrangement links TRBV5-1 to TRBJ1-2, with a tentative D call TRBD1 (5 bases). Germline CDR1 SGHRS, CDR2 YFSETQ. The CDR3 length is 13 residues. V was shortened by 4 bases and J by 7 bases, with 14 bases between the two germline ends. CDR3 DNA, as far as it was read: TGCGCCAGCAGCCCCGTGGGGGGAAGTGGC. Translating gives CASSPVGGSG. The entire CDR3 protein reads CASSPVGGSGYTF.

As for this clone: With the read ending 3 residues before the CDR3 end, the germline J gene is used to fill in that end. The chain carries TRBV5-1 and TRBJ2-7, with 11 nucleotides matching TRBD1. Germline CDR1 SGHRS, CDR2 YFSETQ. The CDR3 has 15 amino acids. The J segment lost 6 bases and the V segment lost 0 bases, leaving 5 bases of the junction unmatched. The CDR3 bases that were read are TGCGCCAGCAGCTTGGCCCCGGGACAGGGGGGCGAG. Protein: CASSLAPGQGGE. The whole CDR3 protein is CASSLAPGQGGEQYF.

To note about this clone: With the read ending 3 residues before the CDR3 end, the germline J gene is used to fill in that end. The chain links TRBV2 to TRBJ1-2, with TRBD1 as a possible D gene (5 bases). Per the germline V gene, CDR1 is SNHLY and CDR2 is FYNNEI. CDR3 length: 15 amino acids. The sequenced part of the CDR3 DNA is TGTGCCAGCAGGATGGACACCCTACTGTCCTACGGC. This translates into CASRMDTLLSYG. The whole CDR3 protein is CASRMDTLLSYGYTF.

With regard to this clone: The read terminates 3 residues before the CDR3 end, so the remaining end is supplied by the germline J gene. The chain couples TRBV5-1 to TRBJ2-1, with TRBD2 matching over 8 bases. With V trimmed by 7 bases and J by 3 bases, 9 bases remained unmatched. This CDR3 region has 15 residues. Germline CDR1 is SGHRS and CDR2 is YFSETQ. The CDR3 here is CASSPLAAFYNEQFF. CDR3 DNA, as far as it was read: TGCGCCAGCTCCCCACTAGCGGCATTCTACAATGAG. The entire variable domain, with the rest obtained from reference TRBV5-1 and TRBJ2-1, is as follows: KAGVTQTPRYLIKTRGQQVTLSCSPISGHRSVSWYQQTPGQGLQFLFEYFSETQRNKGNFPGRFSGRQFSNSRSEMNVSTLELGDSALYLCASSPLAAFYNEQFFGPGTRLTVL.

With regard to this clone: Read coverage stops 3 residues before the CDR3 terminus; the germline J gene supplies the remainder. The chain recombines TRBV10-1 with TRBJ2-7; D may be TRBD1 (6 bases). Germline assignment: CDR1 WNHNN and CDR2 SYGVQD (reference sequence). V was shortened by 3 bases and J by 0 bases, with 15 bases between the two germline ends. The CDR3 consists of 16 residues. The part of the CDR3 DNA that was read is TGCGCCAGCAGTGACAAATACAGGGCCCTCTCCTACGAG. Its protein product is CASSDKYRALSYE. The full CDR3 reads CASSDKYRALSYEQYF.

In regard to this clone: The read terminates 3 residues before the CDR3 end, so the remaining end is supplied by the germline J gene. The V and J genes are TRBV19 and TRBJ1-2; 7 bases map to TRBD1. Germline V gene sequence: CDR1 LNHDA, CDR2 SQIVND (reference sequence). CDR3 length: 15 amino acids. The CDR3 loop is CASSISFTGADGYTF. CDR3 DNA, as far as it was read: TGTGCCAGTAGTATTTCCTTCACAGGGGCGGACGGC.

This clone ranks as medium-sized in terms of frequency. The read falls 3 residues short of the CDR3 end, and the missing part is taken from the germline J gene. V is TRBV7-2 and J is TRBJ2-2; TRBD2 agrees at 8 bases. The CDR3 has 14 amino acids. J was trimmed by 6 bases and V by 1 base; bases with no gene match: 1. Germline-derived CDR1 and CDR2 are SGHTA and FQGNSA. The part of the CDR3 DNA that was read is TGTGCCAGCAGCTTAGGACTAGCGCCCGGGGAG. Translated: CASSLGLAPGE. The full CDR3 protein reads CASSLGLAPGELFF.

As regards this clone: The read finishes 3 residues shy of the CDR3 end, and the germline J gene is used to complete it. The rearrangement joins TRBV7-9 to TRBJ2-1; a weak D match, TRBD2 (5 bases). CDR1 is SEHNR, CDR2 FQNEAQ, per germline (reference sequence). This CDR3 region has 13 residues. Trimming took 4 bases from V and 8 from J, leaving 12 bases between them. CDR3 amino acids: CASSYPPGDEQFF. The DNA read from the CDR3 is TGTGCCAGCAGCTACCCCCCCGGGGATGAG.

In regard to this clone: The CDR3 extends 3 residues past the end of the read, so its final part is completed from the germline J gene. J is TRBJ2-3 and V is TRBV19; 9 positions agree with TRBD1. Germline assignment: CDR1 LNHDA and CDR2 SQIVND (reference sequence). The length of the CDR3 is 14 residues. The DNA read from the CDR3 is TGTGCCAGTAGTATCAACAGGGGGCCTCAGCCG. This sequence encodes CASSINRGPQP. The CDR3, in full, reads CASSINRGPQPQYF.

Concerning this clone itself: The DNA ends 3 residues before the CDR3 does, and the rest of the CDR3 is filled in from the germline J gene. The genes are TRBV6-1 and TRBJ1-2; possible D gene TRBD1, 6 bases. The V gene's germline CDR1 is MNHNS and CDR2 SASEGT. V shed 1 base and J shed 5 bases, with 8 bases lying between them. The CDR3 sequence is 13 residues long. The CDR3 sequence: CASSEDREYGYTF. The CDR3 DNA, read in part, is TGTGCCAGCAGTGAAGACAGGGAGTATGGC.

As for this clone: The read terminates 3 residues ahead of where the CDR3 ends, so the germline J gene completes it. This chain uses TRBV5-1 with TRBJ2-4; TRBD2 agrees at 9 bases. Germline assignment: CDR1 SGHRS and CDR2 YFSETQ. CDR3 length equals 14 residues. J was trimmed by 7 bases and V by 3 bases; bases with no gene match: 5. CDR3 bases read: TGCGCCAGCAGCTCCGGGAGCGGGGGGAACATT. Amino acid sequence: CASSSGSGGNI. The CDR3 in its entirety is CASSSGSGGNIQYF. The full variable domain, with the rest looked up from reference TRBV5-1 and TRBJ2-4, is KAGVTQTPRYLIKTRGQQVTLSCSPISGHRSVSWYQQTPGQGLQFLFEYFSETQRNKGNFPGRFSGRQFSNSRSEMNVSTLELGDSALYLCASSSGSGGNIQYFGAGTRLSVL.

As for this clone: The CDR3 is cut off 3 residues early in the read; its end comes from the germline J gene. The chain combines TRBV30 with TRBJ2-1, with 13 bases identical to TRBD2. Germline CDR1 GTSNPN, CDR2 SVGIG (reference sequence). The CDR3 length is 18 residues. V lost 5 bases, J lost 3 bases, and 13 bases stayed unmatched. The CDR3 DNA, read in part, is TGTGCCTGGCAGATCGGAGGACTAGCGGGAGATCTCTACAATGAG. This translates into CAWQIGGLAGDLYNE. The entire CDR3 sequence reads CAWQIGGLAGDLYNEQFF.

Of note for this clone: The CDR3 end lies 3 residues beyond the end of the read and is filled in from the germline J gene. The chain employs TRBV18 and TRBJ1-2, with D possibly TRBD1 on 5 matching bases. The germline V gene encodes CDR1 KGHSH and CDR2 LQKENI. The CDR3 extends over 15 amino acids. CDR3 DNA (partial): TGTGCCAGCTCACCTCCCGGGACTAGCGGGAAAGAC. Protein: CASSPPGTSGKD. The CDR3 as a whole reads CASSPPGTSGKDYTF. The complete variable domain, with remaining parts taken from reference TRBV18 and TRBJ1-2, reads NAGVMQNPRHLVRRRGQEARLRCSPMKGHSHVYWYRQLPEEGLKFMVYLQKENIIDESGMPKERFSAEFPKEGPSILRIQQVVRGDSAAYFCASSPPGTSGKDYTFGSGTRLTVV.

As concerns this clone: The missing CDR3 end, 3 residues past where the read stops, is filled in from the germline J gene. The chain couples TRBV7-9 to TRBJ1-2, with no clear D. Germline-derived CDR1 and CDR2 are SEHNR and FQNEAQ (reference sequence). There are 15 residues in the CDR3. The CDR3 here is CASSSTKRTYNDYTF. The sequenced CDR3 bases are TGTGCCAGCAGCTCCACAAAGCGGACCTACAATGAC.

Concerning this clone itself: The read finishes 3 residues shy of the CDR3 end, and the germline J gene is used to complete it. This chain joins TRBV30 and TRBJ2-7, with a weak D call TRBD2 (5 bases). The CDR3 totals 11 residues. With 6 bases removed from V and 5 bases from J, the gap between germline ends came to 11 bases. Germline V gene lookup returns CDR1 GTSNPN and CDR2 SVGIG (reference sequence). Incomplete CDR3 DNA: TGTGCCTGCCGGGGATTCGACGAG. Amino acid sequence: CACRGFDE. The CDR3 in its entirety is CACRGFDEQYF.

This clone is called medium-sized based on its frequency. The CDR3 extends 3 residues past the end of the read, so its final part is completed from the germline J gene. The chain carries TRBV28 and TRBJ2-3, with TRBD2 matching over 11 bases. Unmatched junction bases numbered 5, after V lost 5 bases and J lost 1 base. This CDR3 region has 16 residues. CDR1 MDHEN and CDR2 SYDVKM come from the germline V gene. The CDR3 bases that were read are TGTGCCAGCAGTGGACTAGCGGGTCTCCGCACAGATACG. This codes for CASSGLAGLRTDT. The full CDR3 is CASSGLAGLRTDTQYF.

Comments on this clone: Read coverage stops 3 residues before the CDR3 terminus; the germline J gene supplies the remainder. The chain uses TRBV6-4 and TRBJ2-3, with 7 nucleotides matching TRBD1. Per germline, CDR1 MRHNA and CDR2 SNTAGT. This CDR3 has 14 amino acids. Trimming removed 2 bases from V and 1 base from J; junction bases left unmatched: 0. CDR3 loop: CASSDTGGTDTQYF. Partial CDR3 DNA: TGTGCCAGCAGTGACACAGGGGGCACAGATACG.

In the case of this clone: The DNA ends 3 residues before the CDR3 does, and the rest of the CDR3 is filled in from the germline J gene. The V call is TRBV7-8, the J call TRBJ2-1; unclear D gene. The CDR3 consists of 15 residues. Trimming left V 6 bases short and J 0 bases short, with 12 bases between. Germline V gives CDR1 SGHVS, CDR2 FQNEAQ. The CDR3: CASRRAPSSYNEQFF. The CDR3 DNA, read in part, is TGTGCCAGCAGACGCGCGCCAAGCTCCTACAATGAG.

With respect to this clone: The CDR3 end is not reached by the read, which stops 3 residues before it; the germline J gene fills it in. The chain couples TRBV20-1 to TRBJ2-3, with D possibly matching TRBD2 (7 bases). This CDR3 has 15 residues. Germline CDR1 reads DFQATT; CDR2 reads SNEGSKA (reference sequence). This chain's CDR3 is CSATPGRGPSQTQYF. The DNA read from the CDR3 is TGCAGTGCTACTCCCGGGCGGGGGCCCAGTCAGACG.